This T cell receptor beta chain emerged from a study of blood T cells in healthy people across ages. Primed by a sample-barcoded 5' primer and a J-beta primer mix, a second PCR proceeded for about 7 to 12 cycles. The yield of each sample was at least 3 million CDR3-containing paired-end reads. TCRdb reprocessed the 5' RACE reads with MiXCR, giving one entry per CDR3 protein. Among about 1 million distinct CDR3 sequences listed, over 35% were seen once. The study, taken as a whole, reports: Per million T cells, the diversity of TCR beta decreased roughly linearly as age advanced.

CDR3 length: 15 residues. The V gene lost 4 bases and the J gene lost 7 bases, with 16 bases spanning the gap. Researchers isolated at least 6 million PBMCs per sample. Points on this clonotype: Its antigen is not identified.

Sequencing used blood. The sequence came from a woman aged 55-70 years in good health. This rearrangement joins TRBV12-3 or TRBV12-4 to TRBJ1-4; possible D gene TRBD1, 6 bases. The CDR3 DNA reads as TGTGCCAGCAGTTCCCTTGGGGGGGCCGGTGAAAAACTGTTTTTT. This gives the protein CASSSLGGAGEKLFF.